The 22 T cell receptor beta chains listed next were all sequenced from one sample in a study of T cells in pancreatic ductal adenocarcinoma. No neoadjuvant therapy was given to the selected pancreatic ductal adenocarcinoma patients before their surgery. Data came from immunoSEQ multiplex PCR; TCRdb stores just in-frame clones and leaves some out. This sample yields 85,000 to 120,000 clones, of which nearly 95% are seen a single time; around 3.2% belongs to the top ten. Material for sequencing was PBMCs. All receptors derive from a human donor with pancreatic ductal adenocarcinoma.

This clone was detected only once. V is TRBV5-1 and J is TRBJ1-1, with 7 bases lining up with TRBD1. The CDR3 is made up of 13 amino acids. Germline-derived CDR1 and CDR2 are SGHRS and YFSETQ. Unmatched junction bases numbered 0, after V lost 1 base and J lost 3 bases. The CDR3 reads CASSLQGDTEAFF. As DNA, the CDR3 is TGCGCCAGCAGCTTGCAGGGGGACACTGAAGCTTTCTTT.

The chain joins TRBV7-3 to TRBJ2-1; 12 bases align to TRBD2. This CDR3 is built from 15 residues. Germline V gene lookup returns CDR1 SGHTA and CDR2 FQGTGA. The V segment lost 4 bases and the J segment 10 bases; nucleotides outside the gene matches: 8. This chain's CDR3 is CASSSPGLAGGEQFF. For the CDR3, the DNA is TGTGCCAGCAGCTCTCCGGGACTAGCGGGCGGCGAGCAGTTCTTC.

The chain recombines TRBV5-1 with TRBJ2-3, with 7 bases lining up with TRBD1. Germline-derived CDR1 and CDR2 are SGHRS and YFSETQ. V shed 3 bases and J 2 bases; nucleotides not matched to a gene: 12. CDR3 size: 17 residues. CDR3 in amino acids: CASSSRWDSRNTDTQYF. The CDR3 nucleotides are TGCGCCAGCAGCTCGAGGTGGGACAGCCGTAACACAGATACGCAGTATTTT.

V is TRBV4-3 and J is TRBJ2-1; 11 nucleotides align to TRBD2. Germline CDR1 and CDR2: LGHNA and YSLEER. V dropped 4 bases and J dropped 12; count of bases not matched to a gene: 17. This CDR3 has 17 amino acids. CDR3 nucleotide sequence: TGCGCCAGCAGCCTCCTCCCGGGACTAGCGGCCAGGCTTGGGCAGTTCTTC. Amino acid sequence: CASSLLPGLAARLGQFF.

The chain couples TRBV7-8 to TRBJ2-2, with D maybe TRBD1 (5 bases). The germline gives CDR1 SGHVS, CDR2 FQNEAQ. V was shortened by 5 bases and J by 5 bases, with 12 bases between the two germline ends. This CDR3 is built from 14 residues. The DNA of the CDR3 is TGTGCCAGCAGCGCCCAGGGAACTACCGGGGAGCTGTTTTTT. This gives the protein CASSAQGTTGELFF.

V gene TRBV5-1 combines with J gene TRBJ2-3; 11 bases align to TRBD2. CDR3 length equals 19 residues. Germline values: CDR1 SGHRS, CDR2 YFSETQ. V gave up 1 base and J gave up 0 bases; unmatched junction bases: 10. This chain's CDR3 is CASSLWSGSGRASTDTQYF. CDR3 nucleotides: TGCGCCAGCAGCTTGTGGTCGGGTAGCGGGAGGGCGAGCACAGATACGCAGTATTTT. Full variable domain (rest looked up from reference TRBV5-1 and TRBJ2-3): KAGVTQTPRYLIKTRGQQVTLSCSPISGHRSVSWYQQTPGQGLQFLFEYFSETQRNKGNFPGRFSGRQFSNSRSEMNVSTLELGDSALYLCASSLWSGSGRASTDTQYFGPGTRLTVL.

CDR3 sequence reads: CASRRGTSGSSSYNEQFF. CDR3 DNA sequence: TGCGCCAGCAGACGAGGGACTAGCGGGTCAAGCTCCTACAATGAGCAGTTCTTC. The chain employs TRBV5-1 and TRBJ2-1, with TRBD2 matching over 12 bases. This CDR3 has 18 residues. Germline V CDR1 and CDR2: SGHRS, YFSETQ. V was clipped by 5 bases and J by 0 bases; unmatched bases: 9. The full variable domain, completed using reference TRBV5-1 and TRBJ2-1, is KAGVTQTPRYLIKTRGQQVTLSCSPISGHRSVSWYQQTPGQGLQFLFEYFSETQRNKGNFPGRFSGRQFSNSRSEMNVSTLELGDSALYLCASRRGTSGSSSYNEQFFGPGTRLTVL.

The chain links TRBV5-1 to TRBJ2-1, with TRBD2 matching 9 bases. V was pared by 2 bases and J by 4 bases, with 4 bases of the junction left unmatched. Germline-derived CDR1 and CDR2 are SGHRS and YFSETQ. The CDR3 is 15 residues long. The CDR3 loop reads CASSLTSGLYNEQFF. DNA for the CDR3: TGCGCCAGCAGCTTAACTAGCGGGCTTTACAATGAGCAGTTCTTC.

The chain has TRBV18 and TRBJ1-5; no reliable D call. Germline-derived CDR1 and CDR2 are KGHSH and LQKENI. The CDR3 is made up of 15 amino acids. The V end was cut by 6 bases, the J end by 4 bases, with 16 bases between. This CDR3 reads CASSSQALGNQPQHF. For the CDR3, the DNA is TGTGCCAGCTCGTCTCAGGCCCTGGGTAATCAGCCCCAGCATTTT.

This clone was counted once. The J gene is TRBJ2-3, the V gene TRBV28; 7 nucleotides agree with TRBD1. The germline gives CDR1 MDHEN, CDR2 SYDVKM. Losses at the gene ends were 4 bases for V and 8 bases for J; bases not matched to a gene: 12. This CDR3 is built from 15 residues. The CDR3 spells CASSSKGRTGVTQYF. In nucleotides, the CDR3 is TGTGCCAGCAGTTCGAAGGGCCGAACAGGGGTTACGCAGTATTTT.

The chain is built from TRBV18 and TRBJ2-3; D remains unclear. V shed 3 bases and J shed 6 bases, with 19 bases lying between them. Looked up from germline, CDR1 is KGHSH and CDR2 is LQKENI. This CDR3 comprises 16 residues. CDR3 loop: CASSPQPVTVRDTQYF. The CDR3 DNA is TGTGCCAGCTCACCCCAACCGGTAACCGTTCGGGATACGCAGTATTTT.

This chain links TRBV7-2 with TRBJ1-2; D is possibly TRBD1 (5 bases). Germline V gene lookup returns CDR1 SGHTA and CDR2 FQGNSA. The V end was cut by 5 bases, the J end by 5 bases, with 18 bases between. The CDR3 has 15 amino acids. The DNA for the CDR3 is TGTGCCAGCAGCCGCTCTGGAGGGGCGGCGTATGGCTACACCTTC. Translation: CASSRSGGAAYGYTF.

The chain has TRBV2 and TRBJ1-5, with D maybe TRBD1 (5 bases). Germline CDR1 SNHLY, CDR2 FYNNEI. This CDR3 comprises 18 residues. V was cut by 0 bases and J by 2 bases, with 17 bases left in between. As DNA, the CDR3 is TGTGCCAGCAGTGAAGCAGGTCTCAGGGTGTGGGGCAATCAGCCCCAGCATTTT. This gives the protein CASSEAGLRVWGNQPQHF.

The rearrangement joins TRBV7-2 to TRBJ2-7; TRBD1 matches at 7 bases. With 3 bases clipped from V and 1 base from J, the junction kept 6 bases outside the gene matches. The CDR3 is 15 residues long. Per germline, CDR1 SGHTA and CDR2 FQGNSA. The CDR3 loop is CASSLGQPGSYEQYF. Here the CDR3 DNA reads TGTGCCAGCAGCTTGGGACAGCCAGGATCCTACGAGCAGTACTTC.

The V and J genes are TRBV4-3 and TRBJ2-7; D may be TRBD1 (6 bases). Germline V gives CDR1 LGHNA, CDR2 YSLEER. The CDR3 is 14 amino acids. V was shortened by 0 bases and J by 6 bases, with 12 bases between the two germline ends. CDR3 DNA sequence: TGCGCCAGCAGCCAAGACCAGGGACAAAGCGAGCAGTACTTC. Translated, it gives CASSQDQGQSEQYF.

A few counts support this clone. The gene calls are TRBV5-1 and TRBJ2-5; D not certain. V dropped 0 bases and J dropped 5 bases, with 5 bases sitting between them. The length of the CDR3 is 12 residues. The germline V gene has CDR1 SGHRS and CDR2 YFSETQ. The CDR3 sequence: CASSLEAETQYF. The CDR3 DNA follows: TGCGCCAGCAGCTTGGAAGCGGAGACCCAGTACTTC.

The sample holds one count of this clone. This chain connects TRBV30 to TRBJ2-7; weak D call: TRBD1 (5 bases). Germline-derived CDR1 and CDR2 are GTSNPN and SVGIG (reference sequence). The V end was cut by 8 bases, the J end by 6 bases, with 11 bases between. This CDR3 has 10 amino acids. The DNA for the CDR3 is TGTGCCGCCGACAGTCCCGAGCAGTACTTC. It encodes CAADSPEQYF.

The chain has TRBV4-3 and TRBJ2-1, with a weak D call TRBD2 (6 bases). The CDR3 runs to 15 residues. V was shortened by 4 bases and J by 1 base, with 11 bases between the two germline ends. Germline CDR1 is LGHNA and CDR2 is YSLEER. The CDR3 DNA sequence: TGCGCCAGCAGCCTCGAGCGGGTTTCCTACAATGAGCAGTTCTTC. It codes for CASSLERVSYNEQFF.

The chain uses TRBV5-6 and TRBJ2-5; D is undetermined. The CDR3 covers 15 residues. V was trimmed by 3 bases and J by 3 bases, leaving 15 bases between them. Germline assignment: CDR1 SGHDT and CDR2 YYEEEE. CDR3 nucleotide sequence: TGTGCCAGCAGCTCCACACCGAACCAAAAAGAGACCCAGTACTTC. Residues: CASSSTPNQKETQYF.

The chain links TRBV9 to TRBJ2-5; the match to TRBD2 covers 11 bases. The CDR3 is made up of 18 amino acids. The V segment lost 3 bases and the J segment 7 bases; nucleotides outside the gene matches: 17. Germline-derived CDR1 and CDR2 are SGDLS and YYNGEE. CDR3 bases: TGTGCCAGCAGCGCGGGACTAGCGGACCGCGGTGATACCGGGACCCAGTACTTC. As protein: CASSAGLADRGDTGTQYF.

This clone was counted once. This sequence joins TRBV27 and TRBJ1-2; 8 nucleotides align to TRBD1. Germline CDR1 and CDR2: MNHEY and SMNVEV (reference sequence). The CDR3 sequence is 14 residues long. The trim removed 8 bases at V and 4 bases at J, leaving 9 bases unmatched. This CDR3 is CASSTRQGSYGYTF. CDR3 nucleotides: TGTGCCAGCTCTACCCGACAGGGGTCCTATGGCTACACCTTC.

As to this clone: One end of the junction is discordant with germline, which a read error may explain. The chain joins TRBV7-7 to TRBJ2-3, with a tentative D call TRBD2 (6 bases). The V gene's germline CDR1 is SSHAT and CDR2 FNYEAQ (reference sequence). CDR3 size: 19 residues. CDR3 sequence: CASSFGVRTREWGTDTQYF. The CDR3 nucleotides read TGTGCTAGCAGCTTTGGGGTGAGGACTCGGGAGTGGGGCACAGATACGCAGTATTTT.